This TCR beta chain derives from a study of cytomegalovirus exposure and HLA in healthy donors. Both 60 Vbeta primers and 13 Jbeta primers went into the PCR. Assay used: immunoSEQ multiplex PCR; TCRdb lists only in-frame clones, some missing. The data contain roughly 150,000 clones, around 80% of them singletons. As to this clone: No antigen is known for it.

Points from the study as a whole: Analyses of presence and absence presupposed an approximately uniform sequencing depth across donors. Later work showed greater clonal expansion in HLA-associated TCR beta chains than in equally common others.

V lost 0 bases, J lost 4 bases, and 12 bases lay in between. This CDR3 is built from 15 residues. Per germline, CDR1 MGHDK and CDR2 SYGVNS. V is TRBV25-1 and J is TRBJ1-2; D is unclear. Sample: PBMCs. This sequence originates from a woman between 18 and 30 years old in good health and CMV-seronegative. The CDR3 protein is CASSEYEGKGYGYTF. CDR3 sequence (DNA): TGTGCCAGCAGTGAATATGAGGGAAAGGGCTATGGCTACACCTTC.